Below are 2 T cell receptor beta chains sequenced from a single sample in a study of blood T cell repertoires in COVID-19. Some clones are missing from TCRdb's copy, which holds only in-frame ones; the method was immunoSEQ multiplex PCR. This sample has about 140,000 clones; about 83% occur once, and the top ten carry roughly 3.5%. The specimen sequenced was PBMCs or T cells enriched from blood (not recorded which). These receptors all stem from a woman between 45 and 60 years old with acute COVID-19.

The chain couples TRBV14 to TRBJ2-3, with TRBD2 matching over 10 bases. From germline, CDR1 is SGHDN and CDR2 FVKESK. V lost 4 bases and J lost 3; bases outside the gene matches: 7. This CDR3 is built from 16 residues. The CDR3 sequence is CASSPGLAVSTDTQYF. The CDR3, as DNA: TGTGCCAGCAGCCCTGGACTAGCGGTTTCGACAGATACGCAGTATTTT.

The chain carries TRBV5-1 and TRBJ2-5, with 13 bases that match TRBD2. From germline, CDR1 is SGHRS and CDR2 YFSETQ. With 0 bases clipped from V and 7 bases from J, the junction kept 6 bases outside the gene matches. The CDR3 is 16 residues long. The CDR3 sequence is CASSLGRTSGSGTQYF. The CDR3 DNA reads TGCGCCAGCAGCTTGGGTAGGACTAGCGGGAGTGGGACCCAGTACTTC.